This entry lists 15 T cell receptor beta chains sequenced from one sample in a study of cytomegalovirus exposure and HLA in healthy donors. PCR involved 60 Vbeta and 13 Jbeta primers. Assay used: immunoSEQ multiplex PCR; TCRdb lists only in-frame clones, some missing. The table has approximately 130,000 clones, 79% seen once. The sequenced material came from PBMCs. The receptors were sampled from a male donor in good health and CMV-seronegative.

As DNA, the CDR3 is TGTGCCAGCAGCATTAGCGGGGGCCTTTCCTACGAGCAGTACTTC. Translation: CASSISGGLSYEQYF. The chain couples TRBV7-2 to TRBJ2-7, with 9 bases matching TRBD2. This CDR3 has 15 amino acids. Trimming cost V 5 bases and J 1 base; bases outside gene matches: 6. CDR1 is SGHTA, CDR2 FQGNSA, per germline. Variable domain in full (rest from reference TRBV7-2 and TRBJ2-7): GAGVSQSPSNKVTEKGKDVELRCDPISGHTALYWYRQSLGQGLEFLIYFQGNSAPDKSGLPSDRFSAERTGGSVSTLTIQRTQQEDSAVYLCASSISGGLSYEQYFGPGTRLTVT.

The chain couples TRBV5-4 to TRBJ1-2; D is perhaps TRBD1 (6 bases). Germline CDR1 SGHNT, CDR2 YYREEE (reference sequence). V shed 4 bases and J shed 8 bases, with 12 bases lying between them. This CDR3 contains 12 residues. This CDR3 is CASSTTGKGYTF. In DNA, the CDR3 is TGTGCCAGCAGCACCACAGGGAAGGGCTACACCTTC. The whole variable domain, remainder taken from reference TRBV5-4 and TRBJ1-2, is ETGVTQSPTHLIKTRGQQVTLRCSSQSGHNTVSWYQQALGQGPQFIFQYYREEENGRGNFPPRFSGLQFPNYSSELNVNALELDDSALYLCASSTTGKGYTFGSGTRLTVV.

The chain links TRBV5-1 to TRBJ1-6; 9 bases agree with TRBD1. The CDR3 consists of 17 residues. Trimming removed 5 bases from V and 7 bases from J; junction bases left unmatched: 13. Per the germline V gene, CDR1 is SGHRS and CDR2 is YFSETQ. CDR3: CASSSGTGTLWNSPLHF. CDR3 sequence (DNA): TGCGCCAGCAGTTCCGGGACAGGGACCCTTTGGAATTCACCCCTCCACTTT.

The chain couples TRBV6-5 to TRBJ2-3; TRBD1 agrees at 9 bases. The length of the CDR3 is 14 residues. Per germline, CDR1 MNHEY and CDR2 SVGAGI. V lost 5 bases and J lost 5; bases outside the gene matches: 5. CDR3 nucleotide sequence: TGTGCCAGCAGTCGGGACAGGGAGGTAGATACGCAGTATTTT. Translating it yields CASSRDREVDTQYF.

This clone was recorded once. The chain links TRBV13 to TRBJ1-2, with TRBD1 matching 7 bases. CDR3 length: 13 amino acids. The ends lost 6 bases at V and 6 bases at J; junction bases unmatched: 7. Germline CDR1 is PRHDT and CDR2 is FYEKMQ (reference sequence). The CDR3 is CASRIQGFDGYTF. CDR3 DNA sequence: TGTGCCAGCAGAATACAGGGGTTTGATGGCTACACCTTC. The variable domain in full, completed from reference TRBV13 and TRBJ1-2, reads AAGVIQSPRHLIKEKRETATLKCYPIPRHDTVYWYQQGPGQDPQFLISFYEKMQSDKGSIPDRFSAQQFSDYHSELNMSSLELGDSALYFCASRIQGFDGYTFGSGTRLTVV.

J is TRBJ1-6 and V is TRBV19; 9 bases are a match to TRBD1. Losses at the gene ends were 3 bases for V and 8 bases for J; bases not matched to a gene: 11. The germline gives CDR1 LNHDA, CDR2 SQIVND (reference sequence). The CDR3 is made up of 17 amino acids. The CDR3 nucleotides read TGTGCCAGTAGTATCTCGGTGGGGACAGGGTACGATTCACCCCTCCACTTT. Protein sequence: CASSISVGTGYDSPLHF.

The rearrangement links TRBV6-5 to TRBJ2-5, with 8 bases matching TRBD1. Gene TRBJ2-7 matches the end of the DNA better, so the J call may be wrong. CDR1 is MNHEY and CDR2 is SVGAGI in the germline V gene. There are 15 residues in the CDR3. The CDR3 bases are TGTGCCAGCAGCCGATCGACAGGGGCGAACTACGAGCAGTACTTC. It encodes CASSRSTGANYEQYF.

The genes are TRBV5-1 and TRBJ2-5; maybe TRBD1 (5 bases). From germline, CDR1 is SGHRS and CDR2 YFSETQ. V was pared by 1 base and J by 5 bases, with 12 bases between. The CDR3 spans 14 residues. The CDR3 sequence: CASSLTGFWETQYF. Here the CDR3 DNA reads TGCGCCAGCAGCTTGACAGGTTTCTGGGAGACCCAGTACTTC.

The rearrangement joins TRBV5-1 to TRBJ2-3; D possibly corresponds to TRBD1 (6 bases). Trimming removed 0 bases from V and 0 bases from J, with 11 bases in between. From germline, CDR1 is SGHRS and CDR2 YFSETQ. The CDR3 contains 16 residues. The CDR3 region is CASSLESGTSTDTQYF. CDR3 coding DNA: TGCGCCAGCAGCTTGGAATCGGGGACAAGCACAGATACGCAGTATTTT.

The chain is built from TRBV19 and TRBJ1-2, with 7 positions matching TRBD1. There are 16 residues in the CDR3. CDR1 is LNHDA and CDR2 is SQIVND in the germline V gene (reference sequence). V lost 1 base, J lost 5 bases, and 10 bases stayed unmatched. The DNA of the CDR3 is TGTGCCAGTAGTATAGTGGGACAGCGGGTGGGATATGGCTACACCTTC. Its translation: CASSIVGQRVGYGYTF.

This clone was observed a single time. The chain links TRBV19 to TRBJ2-1; 8 bases line up with TRBD1. CDR3 size: 14 residues. After removal of 11 bases from V and 6 bases from J, the junction contained 12 bases not matched to a gene. Germline V gives CDR1 LNHDA, CDR2 SQIVND (reference sequence). The CDR3 DNA reads TGTGCCGTATCCGGGACAGGTCTTTTCAATGAGCAGTTCTTC. This sequence encodes CAVSGTGLFNEQFF.

The chain couples TRBV16 to TRBJ2-2; TRBD1 might be the D (6 bases). Between the trimmed V and J ends, which lost 1 base and 7 bases, there was a span of 13 bases. The germline gives CDR1 KGHSY, CDR2 FQNENV. The CDR3 covers 15 residues. CDR3 coding DNA: TGTGCCAGCAGCCAATATCACAGGGAAAACGGGGAGCTGTTTTTT. It codes for CASSQYHRENGELFF.

The rearrangement joins TRBV5-6 to TRBJ1-3; 8 nucleotides align to TRBD1. There are 15 residues in the CDR3. Germline V CDR1 and CDR2: SGHDT, YYEEEE. Trimming cost V 4 bases and J 9 bases; bases outside gene matches: 12. Here the CDR3 reads CASSLTGQGASTIYF. DNA for the CDR3: TGTGCCAGCAGCCTGACCGGACAGGGAGCTAGCACCATATATTTT. Full variable domain (remainder filled in from reference TRBV5-6 and TRBJ1-3): DAGVTQSPTHLIKTRGQQVTLRCSPKSGHDTVSWYQQALGQGPQFIFQYYEEEERQRGNFPDRFSGHQFPNYSSELNVNALLLGDSALYLCASSLTGQGASTIYFGEGSWLTVV.

This chain joins TRBV18 and TRBJ2-3, with 7 bases that match TRBD2. Germline assignment: CDR1 KGHSH and CDR2 LQKENI. The CDR3 totals 16 residues. V lost 3 bases, J lost 0 bases, and 6 bases stayed unmatched. The DNA of the CDR3 is TGTGCCAGCTCACCCCCGGGAGGTTTTAGCACAGATACGCAGTATTTT. Amino acid sequence: CASSPPGGFSTDTQYF.

The chain is built from TRBV9 and TRBJ1-1; 8 bases map to TRBD1. Germline loops: CDR1 SGDLS, CDR2 YYNGEE. The CDR3 runs 17 residues. V shed 0 bases, J shed 1 base, and the junction held 8 bases outside the gene matches. DNA for the CDR3: TGTGCCAGCAGCGTAGGAGTAGGACAGGGTAAGAACACTGAAGCTTTCTTT. Its translation is CASSVGVGQGKNTEAFF.